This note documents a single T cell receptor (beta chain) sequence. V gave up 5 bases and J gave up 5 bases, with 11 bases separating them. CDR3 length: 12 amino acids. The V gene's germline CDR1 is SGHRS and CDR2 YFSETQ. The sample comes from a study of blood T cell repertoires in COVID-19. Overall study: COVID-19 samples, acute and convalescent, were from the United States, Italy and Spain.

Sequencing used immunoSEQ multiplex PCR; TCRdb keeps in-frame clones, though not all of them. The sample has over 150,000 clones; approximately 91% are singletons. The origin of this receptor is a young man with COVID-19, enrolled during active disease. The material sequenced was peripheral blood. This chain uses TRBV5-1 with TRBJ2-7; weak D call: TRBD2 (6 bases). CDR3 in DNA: TGCGCCAGCAGTGGACCGGGAGACGAGCAGTACTTC. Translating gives CASSGPGDEQYF. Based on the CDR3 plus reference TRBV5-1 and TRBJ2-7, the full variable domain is KAGVTQTPRYLIKTRGQQVTLSCSPISGHRSVSWYQQTPGQGLQFLFEYFSETQRNKGNFPGRFSGRQFSNSRSEMNVSTLELGDSALYLCASSGPGDEQYFGPGTRLTVT.